The clone carrying this T cell receptor beta chain was seen at least ten times. What it binds is not known. Each TCR cDNA molecule carried a unique molecular identifier. TCRdb used MiXCR to reprocess the 5' RACE reads, holding one entry per CDR3 protein. The sample consists of 95,000 to 130,000 distinct CDR3 sequences, roughly an eighth of them appearing once. This record belongs to a study of spatial heterogeneity in lung cancer. For the study at large: The donors were more than 70 patients with non-small cell lung cancer that was early-stage and untreated. Among detected sequences, beta-chain ones consistently exceeded alpha-chain ones in number. Study results and limitations: Ubiquitous expanded tumor TCRs surfaced in blood more at resection than they did at follow-up.

Time point described: blood at routine non-recurrence follow-up after resection. Tumor, nontumor lung or frozen PBMC supplied whole RNA that was sequenced unsorted. The source is a male donor with early-stage non-small cell lung cancer. This sample comprised PBMCs, obtained at follow-up.

CDR3 sequence reads: CASSPRQGSSYNEQFF. The CDR3 DNA reads TGTGCCAGCAGCCCAAGACAGGGGAGCTCCTACAATGAGCAGTTCTTC. The V call is TRBV7-6, the J call TRBJ2-1, with TRBD1 matching 8 bases. Trimming at V came to 5 bases and at J to 0 bases, leaving 6 bases not matched to a gene. This CDR3 comprises 16 residues. The V gene's germline CDR1 is SGHVS and CDR2 FNYEAQ.